Following are 15 T cell receptor beta chains from one sample sequenced in a study of human thymus T cells. This table comes from immunoSEQ multiplex PCR, and its TCRdb copy is limited to in-frame clones, with some not included. The profile shows approximately 46,000 clones, around 93% of them singletons. Sequenced material: blood. Receptors were obtained from a girl less than two years old with a congenital heart defect but otherwise immunologically healthy.

This clone came up once. This chain connects TRBV6-1 to TRBJ2-1; D is unclear. The CDR3 runs 15 residues. Germline CDR1 and CDR2: MNHNS and SASEGT. Trimming pared 4 bases from V and 9 bases from J, leaving 19 bases between. CDR3 coding DNA: TGTGCCAGCAGTGCGTCTCCATTGGTGAGTGGTGAGCAGTTCTTC. It translates to CASSASPLVSGEQFF.

V and J are TRBV18 and TRBJ2-2; D gene ambiguous. There are 12 residues in the CDR3. The V gene's germline CDR1 is KGHSH and CDR2 LQKENI. V was clipped by 1 base and J by 5 bases, with 2 bases between them. The CDR3 nucleotides read TGTGCCAGCTCACCACGGACCGGGGAGCTGTTTTTT. Its translation: CASSPRTGELFF.

The CDR3 protein is CASSLRGQISNQPQHF. The CDR3 DNA reads TGTGCCAGTAGTCTCCGAGGACAGATTAGCAATCAGCCCCAGCATTTT. The chain couples TRBV19 to TRBJ1-5, with D possibly matching TRBD1 (6 bases). V was cut by 5 bases and J by 0 bases, with 14 bases left in between. This CDR3 region has 16 residues. Germline-derived CDR1 and CDR2 are LNHDA and SQIVND (reference sequence).

The chain has TRBV4-3 and TRBJ1-5; weak D call: TRBD1 (5 bases). CDR3 length: 17 amino acids. Per germline, CDR1 LGHNA and CDR2 YSLEER. The V end was cut by 0 bases, the J end by 2 bases, with 14 bases between. The CDR3 DNA reads TGCGCCAGCAGCCAAGATGTTGGGGGTCTGGGCAATCAGCCCCAGCATTTT. Translation: CASSQDVGGLGNQPQHF.

In this sample, this clone turned up once. This chain connects TRBV27 to TRBJ2-3; the match to TRBD2 covers 12 bases. CDR3 length: 16 amino acids. Losses at the gene ends were 5 bases for V and 5 bases for J; bases not matched to a gene: 8. Germline CDR1 is MNHEY and CDR2 is SMNVEV (reference sequence). The CDR3 reads CASSPPSGRARDTQYF. The CDR3 coding sequence is TGTGCCAGCAGTCCCCCTAGCGGGAGGGCCCGAGATACGCAGTATTTT.

CDR3: CASSTGAGQPQHF. CDR3 bases: TGTGCCAGCAGTACAGGGGCGGGTCAGCCCCAGCATTTT. The rearrangement links TRBV28 to TRBJ1-5; 7 nucleotides match TRBD1. The V segment lost 5 bases and the J segment 6 bases; nucleotides outside the gene matches: 4. Germline V CDR1 and CDR2: MDHEN, SYDVKM. The CDR3 runs to 13 residues. Full variable domain (rest looked up from reference TRBV28 and TRBJ1-5): DVKVTQSSRYLVKRTGEKVFLECVQDMDHENMFWYRQDPGLGLRLIYFSYDVKMKEKGDIPEGYSVSREKKERFSLILESASTNQTSMYLCASSTGAGQPQHFGDGTRLSIL.

The sample holds one count of this clone. The rearrangement joins TRBV7-6 to TRBJ2-7, with D perhaps TRBD2 (7 bases). Germline CDR1 SGHVS, CDR2 FNYEAQ. The length of the CDR3 is 15 residues. V lost 5 bases and J 5 bases, leaving 19 bases between the germline ends. The CDR3 region has the DNA TGTGCCAGCAGCCCCGTGGGGGGGCGCGAGGACGAGCAGTACTTC. Amino acid sequence: CASSPVGGREDEQYF.

V gene TRBV27 combines with J gene TRBJ2-5, with 8 bases matching TRBD2. The ends lost 1 base at V and 1 base at J; junction bases unmatched: 2. The CDR3 consists of 15 residues. Germline V CDR1 and CDR2: MNHEY, SMNVEV (reference sequence). CDR3 in DNA: TGTGCCAGCAGTTTATATAGCGGGATCCAAGAGACCCAGTACTTC. It specifies CASSLYSGIQETQYF.

The rearrangement uses TRBV7-2 and TRBJ2-2; maybe TRBD2 (5 bases). Germline assignment: CDR1 SGHTA and CDR2 FQGNSA. The CDR3 spans 15 residues. Trimming cost V 5 bases and J 4 bases, with 14 bases left between them. CDR3 loop: CASSPRTDPTGELFF. The CDR3 DNA sequence: TGTGCCAGCAGCCCTAGGACTGATCCCACCGGGGAGCTGTTTTTT.

This chain connects TRBV11-2 to TRBJ2-7; 8 positions match TRBD2. The CDR3 spans 17 residues. V was clipped by 2 bases and J by 1 base; unmatched bases: 10. Germline assignment: CDR1 SGHAT and CDR2 FQNNGV. CDR3 amino acids: CASSLISGASSSYEQYF. CDR3 nucleotides: TGTGCCAGCAGCTTAATTAGCGGGGCCTCTTCATCCTACGAGCAGTACTTC.

V usage is TRBV19 and J usage is TRBJ1-2; no firm D call. The CDR3 length is 14 residues. The germline gives CDR1 LNHDA, CDR2 SQIVND (reference sequence). Trimming shortened V by 5 bases and J by 0 bases, and 10 bases separated the two germline ends. The CDR3 DNA is TGTGCCAGTAGTCGAGCGGAAGCTAACTATGGCTACACCTTC. Translating it yields CASSRAEANYGYTF.

The chain has TRBV6-4 and TRBJ2-3; the D gene is possibly TRBD2 (5 bases). The length of the CDR3 is 13 residues. The germline CDR1 and CDR2 sequences are MRHNA and SNTAGT. V lost 5 bases to trimming and J lost 5 bases, with 11 bases between them. The CDR3 reads CASSWLAGDTQYF. The CDR3, as DNA: TGTGCCAGCAGTTGGCTAGCAGGAGATACGCAGTATTTT.

J is TRBJ2-2 and V is TRBV2; 8 nucleotides match TRBD2. Germline V gives CDR1 SNHLY, CDR2 FYNNEI. The CDR3 has 15 amino acids. Losses at the gene ends were 6 bases for V and 0 bases for J; bases not matched to a gene: 3. The CDR3 sequence is CASSKRGPNTGELFF. CDR3 sequence (DNA): TGTGCCAGCAGCAAGCGGGGGCCGAACACCGGGGAGCTGTTTTTT.

This chain links TRBV5-6 with TRBJ2-1, with D perhaps TRBD1 (5 bases). This CDR3 has 15 residues. Trimming left V 1 base short and J 5 bases short, with 13 bases between. Germline CDR1 SGHDT, CDR2 YYEEEE. CDR3 nucleotide sequence: TGTGCCAGCAGCTTGAGGGGCTATGGGCACAATGAGCAGTTCTTC. This translates into CASSLRGYGHNEQFF.

This clone was seen just once. This chain connects TRBV9 to TRBJ2-1; 9 positions agree with TRBD2. This CDR3 contains 16 residues. Germline-derived CDR1 and CDR2 are SGDLS and YYNGEE. V gave up 0 bases and J gave up 6 bases; unmatched junction bases: 7. CDR3 DNA: TGTGCCAGCAGCGTAGCTACGACTAGCGGATCCAATGAGCAGTTCTTC. Translated: CASSVATTSGSNEQFF.